One sample yielded the 22 T cell receptor beta chains listed below, sequenced in a study of T-cell memory formation after mild COVID-19. TCRdb re-called the 5' RACE reads through MiXCR, storing one row per CDR3 protein. The top ten hold about 12% of the sample, which has roughly 450,000 distinct CDR3 sequences, about 18% seen once. The source material was PBMCs or a T cell subset sorted from them (not recorded which). These receptor sequences come from an adult woman who had mild COVID-19 (a few samples of this study predate the infection). Cell type and time point are not known.

The chain has TRBV4-3 and TRBJ1-1, with no clear D. The CDR3 covers 16 residues. V lost 3 bases and J 5 bases, leaving 19 bases between the germline ends. Germline CDR1 is LGHNA and CDR2 is YSLEER. This chain's CDR3 is CASSQAFVGAGTEAFF. The CDR3 DNA is TGCGCCAGCAGCCAGGCCTTTGTCGGAGCTGGGACTGAAGCTTTCTTT.

The chain uses TRBV11-3 and TRBJ1-1; no firm D call. This CDR3 comprises 15 residues. In germline, CDR1 is SGHNT, CDR2 YENEEA. With 4 bases removed from V and 0 bases from J, the gap between germline ends came to 12 bases. The CDR3 nucleotides read TGTGCCAGCAGCTGCCCTGACGGTCTGAACACTGAAGCTTTCTTT. It translates to CASSCPDGLNTEAFF. Variable domain in full (rest from reference TRBV11-3 and TRBJ1-1): EAGVVQSPRYKIIEKKQPVAFWCNPISGHNTLYWYLQNLGQGPELLIRYENEEAVDDSQLPKDRFSAERLKGVDSTLKIQPAELGDSAVYLCASSCPDGLNTEAFFGQGTRLTVV.

This clonotype was recorded once. The V gene is TRBV2, the J gene TRBJ2-7, with TRBD1 matching 7 bases. V shed 6 bases and J 5 bases; nucleotides not matched to a gene: 4. This CDR3 spans 12 amino acids. Per germline, CDR1 SNHLY and CDR2 FYNNEI. This CDR3 is CASRVTGDEQYF. In nucleotides, the CDR3 is TGTGCCAGCAGGGTTACAGGGGACGAGCAGTACTTC. Complete variable domain (other parts from reference TRBV2 and TRBJ2-7): EPEVTQTPSHQVTQMGQEVILRCVPISNHLYFYWYRQILGQKVEFLVSFYNNEISEKSEIFDDQFSVERPDGSNFTLKIRSTKLEDSAMYFCASRVTGDEQYFGPGTRLTVT.

As to this clonotype: This may arise from a read error, as a much more abundant clone is one base away. The chain recombines TRBV4-1 with TRBJ2-2; weak D call: TRBD1 (6 bases). This CDR3 contains 15 residues. Germline V gene sequence: CDR1 MGHRA, CDR2 YSYEKL. Here the CDR3 DNA reads TGCGCCAGCAGCCAATCTACGAGGGACACCGGGGAGATGTTTTTT. Protein product: CASSQSTRDTGEMFF.

The chain recombines TRBV7-9 with TRBJ2-2; D is ambiguous. The CDR3 covers 14 residues. Germline V gene sequence: CDR1 SEHNR, CDR2 FQNEAQ (reference sequence). The ends were cut back, 0 bases at V and 6 bases at J, with 8 bases in the middle. CDR3 amino acids: CASSLAGSSGELFF. The CDR3 bases are TGTGCCAGCAGCTTAGCCGGGTCCTCCGGGGAGCTGTTTTTT. Looking up the rest from reference TRBV7-9 and TRBJ2-2 gives the full variable domain: DTGVSQNPRHKITKRGQNVTFRCDPISEHNRLYWYRQTLGQGPEFLTYFQNEAQLEKSRLLSDRFSAERPKGSFSTLEIQRTEQGDSAMYLCASSLAGSSGELFFGEGSRLTVL.

This chain connects TRBV4-3 to TRBJ2-2; D is undetermined. CDR1 is LGHNA, CDR2 YSLEER, per germline. V lost 5 bases, J lost 3 bases, and 7 bases lay in between. There are 13 residues in the CDR3. The CDR3 is CASSIWDTGELFF. CDR3 DNA: TGCGCCAGCAGCATTTGGGACACCGGGGAGCTGTTTTTT.

Worth noting for this clonotype: A much larger clone sits a single nucleotide away, making a read error possible. The chain employs TRBV7-6 and TRBJ2-7; D is undetermined. Germline CDR1 reads SGHVS; CDR2 reads FNYEAQ. This CDR3 region has 14 residues. DNA for the CDR3: TGTCCCAGCAGCTTAACGGTCAGGACCTACGAGCAGTACTTC. The encoded protein is CPSSLTVRTYEQYF.

A single count supports this clonotype. Germline and junction disagree at one end, which may indicate a read error. This sequence joins TRBV2 and TRBJ2-4, with D perhaps TRBD1 (5 bases). This CDR3 has 12 amino acids. CDR1 is SNHLY, CDR2 FYNNEI, per germline. For the CDR3, the DNA is TGTGCCGGCAGGGCTGAATCAAACATTCAGTACTTC. It specifies CAGRAESNIQYF.

The chain combines TRBV29-1 with TRBJ2-2, with D perhaps matching TRBD1 or TRBD2 (5 bases each). The length of the CDR3 is 16 residues. Trimming took 7 bases from V and 1 from J, leaving 19 bases between them. Germline V gene lookup returns CDR1 SQVTM and CDR2 ANQGSEA. The CDR3 DNA reads TGCAGCGAACCGGGACGGGTCTTCGGGAACACCGGGGAGCTGTTTTTT. Its protein is CSEPGRVFGNTGELFF.

The rearrangement joins TRBV5-1 to TRBJ2-7; weak D call: TRBD1 (6 bases). Germline V gives CDR1 SGHRS, CDR2 YFSETQ. The CDR3 runs 15 residues. V was shortened by 3 bases and J by 2 bases, with 15 bases between the two germline ends. The CDR3 DNA is TGCGCCAGCAGCTCAACCTTGGACAGTGCCTACGAGCAGTACTTC. It is translated as CASSSTLDSAYEQYF.

This clonotype was recorded a few times. This chain joins TRBV28 and TRBJ2-7; 9 bases agree with TRBD2. The V gene end was trimmed by 9 bases and the J gene end by 3 bases; junction bases not matched to a gene: 6. This CDR3 is built from 13 residues. The germline gives CDR1 MDHEN, CDR2 SYDVKM. DNA of the CDR3: TGTGCCAGTTCCGCGGGAGGGGGCTACGAGCAGTACTTC. The encoded protein is CASSAGGGYEQYF. The full variable domain, completed using reference TRBV28 and TRBJ2-7, is DVKVTQSSRYLVKRTGEKVFLECVQDMDHENMFWYRQDPGLGLRLIYFSYDVKMKEKGDIPEGYSVSREKKERFSLILESASTNQTSMYLCASSAGGGYEQYFGPGTRLTVT.

On this clonotype itself: Compared with germline, one end of the junction differs, possibly owing to a read error. This sequence joins TRBV12-3 or TRBV12-4 and TRBJ2-1; D is perhaps TRBD2 (6 bases). The CDR3 contains 14 residues. CDR3 nucleotides: TGTGCAAGCACCCACGGGAGCTCCTACAATGAGCAGTTCTTC. Its translation is CASTHGSSYNEQFF.

J is TRBJ1-1 and V is TRBV7-6, with D perhaps matching TRBD1 (5 bases). V lost 5 bases and J 7 bases, leaving 17 bases between the germline ends. Germline V CDR1 and CDR2: SGHVS, FNYEAQ. The CDR3 loop spans 14 amino acids. The CDR3 DNA is TGTGCCAGCAGCCAAGGGACCGAAGAAGGTGAAGCTTTCTTT. This encodes CASSQGTEEGEAFF.

This clonotype was seen only a few times. CDR3 bases: TGTGCCAGCAGTGCCTCCCTAGGAAAGCAGTTCTTC. Its translation: CASSASLGKQFF. This sequence joins TRBV6-5 and TRBJ2-1, with D uncertain. V shed 5 bases and J shed 11 bases, with 13 bases lying between them. This CDR3 has 12 residues. Germline lookup yields CDR1 MNHEY and CDR2 SVGAGI.

The V gene is TRBV3-1, the J gene TRBJ1-2; 8 positions agree with TRBD1. Trimming at V came to 3 bases and at J to 4 bases, leaving 4 bases not matched to a gene. The CDR3 loop spans 14 amino acids. Germline loops: CDR1 LGHDT, CDR2 YNNKEL (reference sequence). CDR3 residues: CASSHTGQGYGYTF. The CDR3 nucleotides are TGTGCCAGCAGCCACACCGGACAGGGCTATGGCTACACCTTC.

The rearrangement links TRBV18 to TRBJ1-1; D may be TRBD1 (6 bases). Per germline, CDR1 KGHSH and CDR2 LQKENI. The CDR3 totals 13 residues. The ends were cut back, 3 bases at V and 8 bases at J, with 13 bases in the middle. CDR3 in DNA: TGTGCCAGCTCACCGGTAACGCAGGGGGAAGCTTTCTTT. Protein sequence: CASSPVTQGEAFF.

The CDR3 sequence is CASSPGGQANEKLFF. The DNA for the CDR3 is TGTGCCAGCTCACCAGGGGGACAGGCGAATGAAAAACTGTTTTTT. This sequence joins TRBV18 and TRBJ1-4; TRBD1 matches at 8 bases. The CDR3 length is 15 residues. The trim removed 2 bases at V and 5 bases at J, leaving 4 bases unmatched. Germline assignment: CDR1 KGHSH and CDR2 LQKENI.

This clonotype has more than one count but fewer than ten. The chain recombines TRBV3-1 with TRBJ2-1; no firm D call. Germline V CDR1 and CDR2: LGHDT, YNNKEL (reference sequence). Trimming took 1 base from V and 8 from J, leaving 3 bases between them. The length of the CDR3 is 11 residues. CDR3 DNA sequence: TGTGCCAGCAGCCAAGTCTATGAGCAGTTCTTC. Translation gives CASSQVYEQFF.

This clonotype was seen more than once but under ten times. This chain uses TRBV5-5 with TRBJ2-1; TRBD2 aligns across 10 bases. After removal of 3 bases from V and 9 bases from J, the junction contained 12 bases not matched to a gene. CDR1 and CDR2 from the germline V gene are SGHKS and YYEKEE (reference sequence). The CDR3 is 16 residues long. This chain's CDR3 is CASSSLAGVGEVEQFF. In DNA form, the CDR3 reads TGTGCCAGCAGCTCTCTAGCGGGAGTCGGTGAGGTTGAGCAGTTCTTC.

This clonotype was seen only a few times. V and J are TRBV20-1 and TRBJ1-6; D unclear. Germline V gene lookup returns CDR1 DFQATT and CDR2 SNEGSKA (reference sequence). CDR3 size: 17 residues. Trimming took off 1 base at V and 0 bases at J, with 13 bases between the two ends. The CDR3, as DNA: TGCAGTGCTAGAGCGATGGTGACGAGCTCCTATAATTCACCCCTCCACTTT. Translating gives CSARAMVTSSYNSPLHF.

V is TRBV4-1 and J is TRBJ1-1; no clear D. Germline lookup yields CDR1 MGHRA and CDR2 YSYEKL. This CDR3 spans 15 amino acids. V was pared by 3 bases and J by 0 bases, with 11 bases between. This CDR3 is CASSHSANLNTEAFF. The CDR3 DNA reads as TGCGCCAGCAGCCACTCGGCTAACTTGAACACTGAAGCTTTCTTT.

DNA for the CDR3: TGTGCCAGCAGTTCTACAGGGAGGCCCCACCTTTACGAGCAGTACTTC. Amino acid sequence: CASSSTGRPHLYEQYF. V usage is TRBV6-5 and J usage is TRBJ2-7; the D call may be TRBD1 or TRBD2 (6 bases each). V lost 4 bases to trimming and J lost 4 bases, with 20 bases between them. This CDR3 is built from 16 residues. From germline, CDR1 is MNHEY and CDR2 SVGAGI.